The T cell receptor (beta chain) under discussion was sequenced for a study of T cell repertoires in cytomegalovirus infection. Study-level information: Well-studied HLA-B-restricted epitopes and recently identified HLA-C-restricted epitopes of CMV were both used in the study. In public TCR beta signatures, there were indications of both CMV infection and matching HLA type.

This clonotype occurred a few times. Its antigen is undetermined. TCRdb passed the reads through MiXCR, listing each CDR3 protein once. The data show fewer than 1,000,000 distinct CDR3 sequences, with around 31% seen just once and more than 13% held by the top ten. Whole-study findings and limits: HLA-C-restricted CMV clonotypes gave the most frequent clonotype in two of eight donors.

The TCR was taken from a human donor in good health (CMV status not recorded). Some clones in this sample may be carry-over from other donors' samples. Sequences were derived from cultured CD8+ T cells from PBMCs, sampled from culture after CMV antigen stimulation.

The CDR3 region is CASSQETGGTAEYSNQPQHF. The CDR3 coding sequence is TGTGCCAGCAGCCAAGAAACAGGTGGGACAGCAGAGTATAGCAATCAGCCCCAGCATTTT. This chain connects TRBV14 to TRBJ1-5; 7 nucleotides agree with TRBD1. The CDR3 spans 20 residues. In germline, CDR1 is SGHDN, CDR2 FVKESK. Trimming removed 0 bases from V and 0 bases from J; junction bases left unmatched: 14. Supplemented by reference TRBV14 and TRBJ1-5, the full variable domain reads EAGVTQFPSHSVIEKGQTVTLRCDPISGHDNLYWYRRVMGKEIKFLLHFVKESKQDESGMPNNRFLAERTGGTYSTLKVQPAELEDSGVYFCASSQETGGTAEYSNQPQHFGDGTRLSIL.